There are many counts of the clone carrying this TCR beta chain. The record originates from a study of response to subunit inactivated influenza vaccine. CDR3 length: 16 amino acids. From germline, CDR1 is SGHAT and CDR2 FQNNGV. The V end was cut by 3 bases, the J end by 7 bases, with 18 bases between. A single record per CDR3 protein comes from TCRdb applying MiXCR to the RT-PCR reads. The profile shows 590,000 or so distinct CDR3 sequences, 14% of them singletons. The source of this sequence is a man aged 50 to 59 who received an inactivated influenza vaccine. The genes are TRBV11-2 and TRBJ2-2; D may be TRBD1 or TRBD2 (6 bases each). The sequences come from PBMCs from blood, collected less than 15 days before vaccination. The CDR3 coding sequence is TGTGCCAGCAGCTTGAACACCCCCGGAGGGGGCGGGGAGCTGTTTTTT. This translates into CASSLNTPGGGGELFF.